Each of the 30 T cell receptor beta chains below was sequenced from the same sample in a study of cytotoxic CD8 clonotypes in ibrutinib-treated CLL. Assay used: immunoSEQ multiplex PCR; TCRdb lists only in-frame clones, some missing. The data contain tens of thousands of clones, 55% to 65% of them singletons. The material sequenced was PBMCs, taken after 24 months of ibrutinib treatment. The receptors stem from a human donor with chronic lymphocytic leukemia.

This clone was picked up a small number of times. The V and J genes are TRBV2 and TRBJ1-5; D remains unclear. The germline CDR1 and CDR2 sequences are SNHLY and FYNNEI. The CDR3 runs to 13 residues. The V end was cut by 11 bases, the J end by 3 bases, with 14 bases between. The CDR3 spells CAGRRTVNQPQHF. The CDR3 DNA follows: TGTGCCGGAAGGAGGACGGTCAATCAGCCCCAGCATTTT.

This chain connects TRBV5-4 to TRBJ2-4, with D tentatively TRBD1 (5 bases). The CDR3 covers 16 residues. In germline, CDR1 is SGHNT, CDR2 YYREEE (reference sequence). V lost 4 bases, J lost 0 bases, and 14 bases lay in between. The CDR3 is CASSPAGPLAKNIQYF. CDR3 in DNA: TGTGCCAGCAGCCCGGCAGGGCCTCTAGCCAAAAACATTCAGTACTTC.

V is TRBV11-2 and J is TRBJ2-5; tentative D call: TRBD2 (5 bases). The V end was cut by 4 bases, the J end by 1 base, with 10 bases between. CDR1 and CDR2 (germline): SGHAT, FQNNGV. The length of the CDR3 is 14 residues. CDR3 DNA sequence: TGTGCCAGCAGCTCCGGACTGATCCAAGAGACCCAGTACTTC. Translated, it gives CASSSGLIQETQYF. The variable domain in full, completed from reference TRBV11-2 and TRBJ2-5, reads EAGVAQSPRYKIIEKRQSVAFWCNPISGHATLYWYQQILGQGPKLLIQFQNNGVVDDSQLPKDRFSAERLKGVDSTLKIQPAKLEDSAVYLCASSSGLIQETQYFGPGTRLLVL.

This clone was detected only a few times. It may be a read error: a sequence one base away is much more abundant. Other DNA sequences of this sample code for an identical CDR3. CDR3 coding DNA: TGTGCCAGTAGCAATGTGGGCAGGGGTGATTCACCCCTCCACTTT. The encoded protein is CASSNVGRGDSPLHF. The chain combines TRBV11-2 with TRBJ1-6, with D perhaps TRBD1 (6 bases). The V and J ends lost 9 bases and 8 bases respectively, with 20 bases between them. The CDR3 length is 15 residues. Germline V gives CDR1 SGHAT, CDR2 FQNNGV.

The V call is TRBV6-4, the J call TRBJ2-3; 10 nucleotides agree with TRBD2. CDR3 length: 14 amino acids. Trimming took 4 bases from V and 8 from J; bases not matched to a gene: 6. The V gene's germline CDR1 is MRHNA and CDR2 SNTAGT. Written as DNA, the CDR3 is TGTGCCAGCAGTGTCGATCTAGCGGGAGCTACGCAGTATTTT. It is translated as CASSVDLAGATQYF.

J is TRBJ2-7 and V is TRBV29-1; possible D gene TRBD2, 6 bases. From germline, CDR1 is SQVTM and CDR2 ANQGSEA. The V and J ends lost 7 bases and 6 bases respectively, with 16 bases between them. This CDR3 has 12 amino acids. The CDR3 is CSAMAPGGEQYF. The DNA for the CDR3 is TGCAGCGCCATGGCACCCGGGGGCGAGCAGTACTTC.

The J gene is TRBJ2-2, the V gene TRBV7-2; 10 nucleotides align to TRBD2. Germline CDR1 reads SGHTA; CDR2 reads FQGNSA. V lost 5 bases and J lost 6; bases outside the gene matches: 3. This CDR3 region has 14 residues. The CDR3: CASSTGTSAGELFF. In DNA form, the CDR3 reads TGTGCCAGCAGCACCGGGACTAGCGCCGGGGAGCTGTTTTTT.

The V gene is TRBV5-5, the J gene TRBJ1-1; a possible D gene is TRBD1 (5 bases). V lost 6 bases and J lost 3, with 12 bases in between. The germline CDR1 and CDR2 sequences are SGHKS and YYEKEE (reference sequence). This CDR3 comprises 13 residues. The CDR3 DNA follows: TGTGCCAGCAACGGGGTAGGGGACACTGAAGCTTTCTTT. Translation: CASNGVGDTEAFF.

The chain employs TRBV5-1 and TRBJ2-5; TRBD1 matches 7 bases. There are 15 residues in the CDR3. Germline V lookup: CDR1 SGHRS, CDR2 YFSETQ. Trimming took 0 bases from V and 5 from J; bases not matched to a gene: 7. CDR3 coding DNA: TGCGCCAGCAGCTTGGGTCAGGGGGTCGGCGAGACCCAGTACTTC. This encodes CASSLGQGVGETQYF.

The chain combines TRBV9 with TRBJ1-1; D is unresolved. Trimming removed 0 bases at V and 5 bases at J, with 8 bases between. Germline values: CDR1 SGDLS, CDR2 YYNGEE. CDR3 size: 13 residues. The CDR3 nucleotides read TGTGCCAGCAGCGTAGGAGGATCAACTGAAGCTTTCTTT. Translated: CASSVGGSTEAFF. Variable domain in full (rest from reference TRBV9 and TRBJ1-1): DSGVTQTPKHLITATGQRVTLRCSPRSGDLSVYWYQQSLDQGLQFLIQYYNGEERAKGNILERFSAQQFPDLHSELNLSSLELGDSALYFCASSVGGSTEAFFGQGTRLTVV.

The chain has TRBV6-5 and TRBJ1-6; D is undetermined. Germline V lookup: CDR1 MNHEY, CDR2 SVGAGI. This CDR3 region has 15 residues. The V and J ends lost 4 bases and 7 bases respectively, with 14 bases between them. CDR3 amino acids: CASSSYGDGNSPLHF. The CDR3 nucleotides read TGTGCCAGCAGTTCGTACGGTGACGGCAATTCACCCCTCCACTTT.

The genes are TRBV9 and TRBJ2-5; D could derive from TRBD1 or TRBD2 (5 bases each). Per the germline V gene, CDR1 is SGDLS and CDR2 is YYNGEE. This CDR3 is 15 amino acids long. V was trimmed by 3 bases and J by 3 bases, leaving 15 bases between them. DNA for the CDR3: TGTGCCAGCAGCGGTAGGGGTGTCGGGGAAGAGACCCAGTACTTC. Translated: CASSGRGVGEETQYF.

The V call is TRBV2, the J call TRBJ2-1; unclear D gene. CDR3 length: 13 residues. Germline CDR1 SNHLY, CDR2 FYNNEI. Trimming left V 7 bases short and J 8 bases short, with 15 bases between. The CDR3 DNA sequence: TGTGCCAGCACCATAATTAGGTTCGATGAGCAGTTCTTC. Residues: CASTIIRFDEQFF.

The J gene is TRBJ1-1, the V gene TRBV7-2, with D possibly matching TRBD1 (6 bases). This CDR3 has 15 residues. The ends were cut back, 5 bases at V and 1 base at J, with 14 bases in the middle. CDR1 and CDR2 (germline): SGHTA, FQGNSA. DNA of the CDR3: TGTGCCAGCAGCACAACCGGGGACAAGAACACTGAAGCTTTCTTT. This translates into CASSTTGDKNTEAFF.

The V gene is TRBV1, the J gene TRBJ2-7; the table's D call, TRBD2, has no DNA check behind it. TRBV1 is designated a pseudogene. The CDR3 sequence is 17 residues long. The CDR3 protein is CTSSQDSFSGRASEQYF. The DNA of the CDR3 is TGCACCAGCAGCCAAGATTCTTTTAGCGGGAGGGCCAGCGAGCAGTACTTC.

This clone showed up just a few times. V is TRBV30 and J is TRBJ2-3, with D possibly called TRBD1 or TRBD2 (6 bases each). Germline CDR1 GTSNPN, CDR2 SVGIG (reference sequence). The CDR3 is 14 residues long. Trimming took off 3 bases at V and 11 bases at J, with 21 bases between the two ends. Written as DNA, the CDR3 is TGTGCCTGGAGCCCAGGAGGGGGATACGCAGTGCAGTATTTT. Translation: CAWSPGGGYAVQYF.

This CDR3 reads CASGRVRAQEQYV. For the CDR3, the DNA is TGTGCCAGCGGGCGGGTTAGGGCTCAAGAGCAGTACGTC. The chain carries TRBV2 and TRBJ2-7; possibly TRBD2 for D (5 bases). From germline, CDR1 is SNHLY and CDR2 FYNNEI. V shed 8 bases and J shed 7 bases, with 18 bases lying between them. The CDR3 length is 13 residues.

This chain uses TRBV27 with TRBJ1-2, with 8 bases lining up with TRBD1. The CDR3 covers 14 residues. Germline V lookup: CDR1 MNHEY, CDR2 SMNVEV (reference sequence). J was trimmed by 5 bases and V by 6 bases; bases with no gene match: 8. CDR3 sequence reads: CASRRTGTGYGYTF. The CDR3 nucleotides read TGTGCCAGCAGGCGGACAGGGACCGGGTATGGCTACACCTTC.

The chain is built from TRBV9 and TRBJ1-3; D remains unclear. Trimming pared 4 bases from V and 2 bases from J, leaving 16 bases between. Per germline, CDR1 SGDLS and CDR2 YYNGEE. The CDR3 totals 16 residues. CDR3 nucleotides: TGTGCCAGCAGCCCCCTCTTCCAGGTGGCTGGAAACACCATATATTTT. The encoded protein is CASSPLFQVAGNTIYF. The full variable domain, with the rest looked up from reference TRBV9 and TRBJ1-3, is DSGVTQTPKHLITATGQRVTLRCSPRSGDLSVYWYQQSLDQGLQFLIQYYNGEERAKGNILERFSAQQFPDLHSELNLSSLELGDSALYFCASSPLFQVAGNTIYFGEGSWLTVV.

This clone was seen a single time. The chain employs TRBV12-5 and TRBJ2-3; 14 nucleotides agree with TRBD2. This CDR3 is 17 amino acids long. Per germline, CDR1 LGHNT and CDR2 FRNRAP. V was clipped by 0 bases and J by 4 bases; unmatched bases: 3. CDR3 in amino acids: CASGLVRLAGGSDTQYF. In DNA form, the CDR3 reads TGTGCTAGTGGTTTGGTCCGACTAGCGGGAGGGTCAGATACGCAGTATTTT.

The chain uses TRBV28 and TRBJ2-7; a possible D gene is TRBD1 (6 bases). Trimming left V 6 bases short and J 7 bases short, with 25 bases between. This CDR3 region has 16 residues. CDR1 is MDHEN, CDR2 SYDVKM, per germline. This CDR3 is CASSSYWDNTHLEQYV. The CDR3 DNA sequence: TGTGCCAGCAGCAGTTATTGGGACAACACGCACTTGGAGCAGTACGTC.

V and J are TRBV2 and TRBJ2-3; a weak D match, TRBD2 (6 bases). V was shortened by 6 bases and J by 4 bases, with 20 bases between the two germline ends. The CDR3 loop spans 16 amino acids. Germline V gives CDR1 SNHLY, CDR2 FYNNEI. CDR3 DNA sequence: TGTGCCAGCAGCCTGGGACTCGGAAGTGTCGCAGATACGCAGTATTTT. Amino acid sequence: CASSLGLGSVADTQYF.

This chain joins TRBV15 and TRBJ2-1; 7 bases are a match to TRBD1. Trimming cost V 8 bases and J 2 bases; bases outside gene matches: 6. Germline V gene lookup returns CDR1 LNHNV and CDR2 YYDKDF (reference sequence). The length of the CDR3 is 14 residues. The CDR3 nucleotides are TGTGCCACCCGGAAAGGGGGCCCCTACAATGAGCAGTTCTTC. It specifies CATRKGGPYNEQFF.

This clone came up a few times. The V and J genes are TRBV5-1 and TRBJ2-7, with a weak D call TRBD2 (7 bases). The germline V gene encodes CDR1 SGHRS and CDR2 YFSETQ. CDR3 length: 17 residues. The V end lost 5 bases, the J end lost 3 bases, and 24 bases lay between the germline ends. The CDR3 loop is CASSEARGRVKGYEQYF. DNA of the CDR3: TGCGCCAGCAGTGAGGCTAGGGGGAGGGTTAAGGGCTACGAGCAGTACTTC.

The CDR3 DNA follows: TGCAGCGTTGAAGACGACGACAGCGAAACCGGGGAGCTGTTTTTT. Amino acids: CSVEDDDSETGELFF. The J gene is TRBJ2-2, the V gene TRBV29-1, with a tentative D call TRBD1 (5 bases). CDR1 and CDR2 from the germline V gene are SQVTM and ANQGSEA. This CDR3 is built from 15 residues. Trimming took off 0 bases at V and 5 bases at J, with 13 bases between the two ends.

In this sample, this clone turned up many times. The chain employs TRBV10-3 and TRBJ2-2; D possibly corresponds to TRBD1 (5 bases). This CDR3 comprises 17 residues. Germline CDR1 ENHRY, CDR2 SYGVKD. The V end was cut by 4 bases, the J end by 1 base, with 16 bases between. The CDR3 DNA is TGTGCCATCAGTGTTGTTGGGGCAATTAGGAACACCGGGGAGCTGTTTTTT. It specifies CAISVVGAIRNTGELFF.

This clone was seen only a few times. This chain joins TRBV19 and TRBJ2-3; TRBD2 might be the D (6 bases). The germline CDR1 and CDR2 sequences are LNHDA and SQIVND (reference sequence). This CDR3 region has 13 residues. Trimming shortened V by 10 bases and J by 4 bases, and 15 bases separated the two germline ends. The CDR3 nucleotides read TGTGCCACCACCCGTACGGGGGCAGATACGCAGTATTTT. It codes for CATTRTGADTQYF.

The rearrangement uses TRBV4-2 and TRBJ2-3, with 8 bases matching TRBD2. The CDR3 has 15 amino acids. The germline V gene has CDR1 LGHNA and CDR2 YNFKEQ. The junction had 9 bases not matched to a gene; V was cut back by 6 bases and J by 4 bases. The CDR3 DNA sequence: TGTGCCAGCAGGCCGGGGGGGGCCGTATCAGATACGCAGTATTTT. This codes for CASRPGGAVSDTQYF.

The chain joins TRBV27 to TRBJ1-2; unclear D gene. Germline lookup yields CDR1 MNHEY and CDR2 SMNVEV (reference sequence). CDR3 length: 14 amino acids. Trimming stripped 5 bases from V and 3 bases from J, with 13 bases between. Written as DNA, the CDR3 is TGTGCCAGCAGTCTTGCAGCCGGGCACTATGGCTACACCTTC. It codes for CASSLAAGHYGYTF.

Concerning this clone itself: This likely reflects a read error, since a far larger clone is one base away. V is TRBV2 and J is TRBJ1-6; D not resolved. With 3 bases removed from V and 10 bases from J, the gap between germline ends came to 13 bases. The length of the CDR3 is 14 residues. CDR1 and CDR2 (germline): SNHLY, FYNNEI. The CDR3 DNA reads as TGTGCCAGCAGTGATGGGGAATCGGTATCACCCCTCCACTTT. Amino acid sequence: CASSDGESVSPLHF.